This T cell receptor (beta chain) came from a study of beta chain features in type 1 diabetes. About the study: Healthy donors, compared against patients, showed similar age, gender and cell yields. General study findings and limits: Sequencing from cDNA could over-represent high-TCR-expressing cells.

The whole isolated RNA underwent reverse transcription, so sequencing captured expressed TCRB transcripts. Here immunoSEQ multiplex PCR was the method, and the copy in TCRdb shows in-frame clones only, minus some. The sample has hundreds of thousands of clones; about 14% are singletons. Points on this clone: Its antigen remains unidentified.

Central memory, naive, regulatory and stem cell-like memory CD4+ cells were sorted by CD45RO/CCR7/CD25/CD127/CD95/CD27. Germline lookup yields CDR1 SGDLS and CDR2 YYNGEE. V trimming: 0 bases; J trimming: 6 bases; junction bases outside the gene matches: 0. The CDR3 length is 14 residues. The clonotype originates from a young man in good health. The chain recombines TRBV9 with TRBJ1-2; 12 bases fit TRBD1. Sequences were obtained from naive CD4+ T cells from blood. CDR3 bases: TGTGCCAGCAGCGTAGGGGACAGGGGGCATGGCTACACCTTC. Residues: CASSVGDRGHGYTF.